This T cell receptor (beta chain) emerged from a study of T-cell reconstitution after alpha-beta-depleted transplantation in children. This sample's TCRbeta library carried unique molecular identifier barcodes. TCRdb used MiXCR to reprocess the PCR reads, holding one entry per CDR3 protein. This sample yields roughly 250,000 distinct CDR3 sequences, of which roughly 8.2% are seen a single time; 6.3% belongs to the top ten. This clonotype occurred a few times. Antigen specificity is unknown. The germline V and J ends were trimmed by 3 bases and 3 bases, with 25 bases remaining between them. The CDR3 has 19 residues. The germline V gene encodes CDR1 KGHDR and CDR2 SFDVKD. General study results and limits: A year had passed since transplant, and T-cell counts and diversity by then came mostly from newly produced T cells. Reportedly, alpha-beta T cells present about two months post-transplant originated from several hundred expanded clones of graft origin.

The V and J genes are TRBV24-1 and TRBJ1-1; maybe TRBD1 (6 bases). Specimen: PBMCs, mostly from graft donor cells, collected 180 days after TCRalphabeta/CD19-depleted stem cell transplant. The receptor was isolated from a male patient younger than 18 who had a stem cell transplant for acute lymphoblastic leukemia, so the T cells may come from the graft donor. This CDR3 reads CATSDPLRRGRGRYTEAFF. The CDR3 DNA is TGTGCCACCAGTGATCCCTTGCGTCGGGGCAGGGGTAGGTACACTGAAGCTTTCTTT.